This T cell receptor (beta chain) was sequenced during a study of post-analysis software for immune sequencing data. There are 17 residues in the CDR3. V dropped 2 bases and J dropped 4 bases, with 21 bases sitting between them. Per the germline V gene, CDR1 is SGDLS and CDR2 is YYNGEE. Researchers reported that TCR beta cDNA libraries carried unique molecular identifiers. Using its own MiXCR run on the PCR reads, TCRdb lists one record per CDR3 protein. The sample lists about 560,000 distinct CDR3 sequences, 44% occurring once. General study points: Patients had higher frequencies than controls of a handful of TRBV segments, including TRBV5-6, TRBV5-1 and TRBV20-1.

Remarks on this clonotype: Its antigen is currently unknown.

This rearrangement joins TRBV9 to TRBJ1-2, with D perhaps matching TRBD1 (5 bases). The sample was blood. This sequence originates from a girl aged 10 to 17 with multiple sclerosis. The CDR3 protein is CASSVAVWDSSVYGYTF. CDR3 DNA: TGTGCCAGCAGCGTTGCTGTGTGGGACTCGTCGGTCTATGGCTACACCTTC. Using reference TRBV9 and TRBJ1-2 for the parts outside the CDR3, the full variable domain is DSGVTQTPKHLITATGQRVTLRCSPRSGDLSVYWYQQSLDQGLQFLIQYYNGEERAKGNILERFSAQQFPDLHSELNLSSLELGDSALYFCASSVAVWDSSVYGYTFGSGTRLTVV.